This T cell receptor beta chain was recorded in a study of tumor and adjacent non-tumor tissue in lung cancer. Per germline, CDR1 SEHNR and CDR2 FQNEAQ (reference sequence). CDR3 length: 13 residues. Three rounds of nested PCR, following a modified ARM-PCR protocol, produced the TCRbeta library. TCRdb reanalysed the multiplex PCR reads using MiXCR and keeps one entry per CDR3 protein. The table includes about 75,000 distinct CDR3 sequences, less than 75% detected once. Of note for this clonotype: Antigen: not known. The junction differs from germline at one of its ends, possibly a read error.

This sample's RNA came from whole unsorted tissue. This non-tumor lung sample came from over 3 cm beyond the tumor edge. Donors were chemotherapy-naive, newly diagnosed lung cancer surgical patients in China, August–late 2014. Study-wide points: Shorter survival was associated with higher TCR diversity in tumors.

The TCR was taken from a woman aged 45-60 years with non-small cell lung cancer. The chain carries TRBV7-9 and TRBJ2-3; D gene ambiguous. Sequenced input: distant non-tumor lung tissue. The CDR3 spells CASSPLPADMQYF. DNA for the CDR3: TGTGCCAGCAGCCCCCTCCCCGCCGATATGCAGTATTTT.